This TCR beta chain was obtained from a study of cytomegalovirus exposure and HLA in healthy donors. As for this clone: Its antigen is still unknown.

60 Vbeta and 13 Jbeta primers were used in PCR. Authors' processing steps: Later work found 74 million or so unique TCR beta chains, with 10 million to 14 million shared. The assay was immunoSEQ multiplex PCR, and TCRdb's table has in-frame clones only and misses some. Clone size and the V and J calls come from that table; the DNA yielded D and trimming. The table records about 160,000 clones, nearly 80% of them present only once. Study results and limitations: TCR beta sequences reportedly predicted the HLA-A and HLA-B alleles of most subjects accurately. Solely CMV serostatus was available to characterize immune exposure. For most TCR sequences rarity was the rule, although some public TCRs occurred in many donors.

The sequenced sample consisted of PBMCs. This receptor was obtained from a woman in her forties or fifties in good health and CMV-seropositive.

The CDR3 bases are TGTGCCACGTATGTTCTGGAGGGCTACTATGGCTACACCTTC. Translating it yields CATYVLEGYYGYTF. The genes are TRBV27 and TRBJ1-2; D unclear. Trimming stripped 10 bases from V and 3 bases from J, with 18 bases between. CDR1 MNHEY and CDR2 SMNVEV come from the germline V gene (reference sequence). This CDR3 region has 14 residues.